This T cell receptor beta chain was sequenced for a study of memory CD4+ T cells and cytomegalovirus serostatus. General study points: Of about 150 reported CMV TCRbeta sequences, 65 to 85 were found in memory CD4+ repertoires. Repertoires predicted CMV serostatus with median bootstrapped AUC of 0.95. Suggested: most of the CMV-linked TCR signature lies in CD4+ memory cells.

Single viable CD3+CD4+CD8-CD45RO+ cells were sorted as the memory CD4+ T cells. Serum IgG to CMV pp150, pp28, p38 and p52 defined serostatus. Assay used: immunoSEQ multiplex PCR; TCRdb lists only in-frame clones, some missing. The sample lists approximately 56,000 clones; 82% were seen once. This clone was detected only a few times. What it binds is unknown. V was clipped by 5 bases and J by 3 bases, with 11 bases between them. Germline V gives CDR1 SQVTM, CDR2 ANQGSEA. The CDR3 runs to 12 residues. Sequencing was performed on memory CD4+ T cells from blood. The rearrangement links TRBV29-1 to TRBJ2-7; unclear D gene. The source of this sequence is an adult in good health and CMV-seronegative. The CDR3 nucleotides are TGCAGCGTTCGTGGTTCACACTACGAGCAGTACTTC. Protein sequence: CSVRGSHYEQYF.